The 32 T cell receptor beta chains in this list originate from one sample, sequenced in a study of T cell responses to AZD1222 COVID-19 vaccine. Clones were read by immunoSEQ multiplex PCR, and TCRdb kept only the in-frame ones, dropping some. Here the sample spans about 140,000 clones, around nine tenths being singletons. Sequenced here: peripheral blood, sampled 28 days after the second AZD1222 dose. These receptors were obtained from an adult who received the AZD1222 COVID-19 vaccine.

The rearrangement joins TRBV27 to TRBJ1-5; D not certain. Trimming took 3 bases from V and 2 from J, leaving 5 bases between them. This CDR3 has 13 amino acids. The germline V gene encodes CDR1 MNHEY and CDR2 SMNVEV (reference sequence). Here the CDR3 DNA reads TGTGCCAGCAGTTTCGGGGGCAATCAGCCCCAGCATTTT. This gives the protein CASSFGGNQPQHF.

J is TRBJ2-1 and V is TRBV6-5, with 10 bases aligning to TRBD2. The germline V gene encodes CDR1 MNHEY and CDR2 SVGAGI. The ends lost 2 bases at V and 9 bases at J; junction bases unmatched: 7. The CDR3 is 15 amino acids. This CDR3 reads CASSYLTSGEVEQFF. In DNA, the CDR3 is TGTGCCAGCAGTTACCTTACTAGCGGGGAGGTTGAGCAGTTCTTC.

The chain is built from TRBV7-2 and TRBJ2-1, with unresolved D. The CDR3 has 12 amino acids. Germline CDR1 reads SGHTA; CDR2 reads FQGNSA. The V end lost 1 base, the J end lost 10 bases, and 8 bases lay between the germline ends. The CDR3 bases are TGTGCCAGCAGCTTAGACCGAAGGGAGCAGTTCTTC. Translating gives CASSLDRREQFF.

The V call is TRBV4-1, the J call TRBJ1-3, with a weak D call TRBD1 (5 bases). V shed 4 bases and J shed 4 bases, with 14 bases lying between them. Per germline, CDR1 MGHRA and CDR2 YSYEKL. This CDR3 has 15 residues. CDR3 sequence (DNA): TGCGCCAGCAGCCCGCTCGGGCGACAGGGAAACACCATATATTTT. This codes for CASSPLGRQGNTIYF.

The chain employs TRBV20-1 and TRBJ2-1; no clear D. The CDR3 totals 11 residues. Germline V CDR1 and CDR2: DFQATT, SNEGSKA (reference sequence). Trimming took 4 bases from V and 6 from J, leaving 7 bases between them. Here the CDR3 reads CSATLGNEQFF. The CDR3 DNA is TGCAGTGCTACTTTGGGCAATGAGCAGTTCTTC.

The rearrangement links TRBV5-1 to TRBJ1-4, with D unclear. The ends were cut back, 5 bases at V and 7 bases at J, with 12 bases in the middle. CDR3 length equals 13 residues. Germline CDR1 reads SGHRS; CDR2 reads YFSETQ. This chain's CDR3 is CASRGIGSEKLFF. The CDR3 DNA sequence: TGCGCCAGCAGGGGAATTGGAAGTGAAAAACTGTTTTTT.

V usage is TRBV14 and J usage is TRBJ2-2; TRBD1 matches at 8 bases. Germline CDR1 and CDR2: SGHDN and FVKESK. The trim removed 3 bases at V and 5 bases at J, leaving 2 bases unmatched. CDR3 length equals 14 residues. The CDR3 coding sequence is TGTGCCAGCAGCCAGTGGACAGGGACCGGGGAGCTGTTTTTT. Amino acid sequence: CASSQWTGTGELFF.

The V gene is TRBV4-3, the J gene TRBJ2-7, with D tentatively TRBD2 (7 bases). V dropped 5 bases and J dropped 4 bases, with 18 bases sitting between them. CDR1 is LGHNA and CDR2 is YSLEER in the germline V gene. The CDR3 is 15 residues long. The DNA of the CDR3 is TGCGCCAGCAGCTCGGGGGCGGGAGCGCGTTACGAGCAGTACTTC. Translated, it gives CASSSGAGARYEQYF.

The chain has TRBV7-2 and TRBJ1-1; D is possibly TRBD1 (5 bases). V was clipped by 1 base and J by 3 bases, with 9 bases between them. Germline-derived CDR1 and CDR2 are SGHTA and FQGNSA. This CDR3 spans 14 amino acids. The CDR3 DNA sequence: TGTGCCAGCAGCTTAGGGGGGATCGACACTGAAGCTTTCTTT. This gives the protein CASSLGGIDTEAFF. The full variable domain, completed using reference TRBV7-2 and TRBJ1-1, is GAGVSQSPSNKVTEKGKDVELRCDPISGHTALYWYRQSLGQGLEFLIYFQGNSAPDKSGLPSDRFSAERTGGSVSTLTIQRTQQEDSAVYLCASSLGGIDTEAFFGQGTRLTVV.

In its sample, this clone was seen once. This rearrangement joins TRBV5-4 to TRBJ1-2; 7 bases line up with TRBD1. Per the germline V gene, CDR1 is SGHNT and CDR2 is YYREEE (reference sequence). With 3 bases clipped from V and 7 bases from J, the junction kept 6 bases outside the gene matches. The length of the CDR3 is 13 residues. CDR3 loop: CASSSRQGGGYTF. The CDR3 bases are TGTGCCAGCAGCTCCAGACAGGGCGGTGGCTACACCTTC.

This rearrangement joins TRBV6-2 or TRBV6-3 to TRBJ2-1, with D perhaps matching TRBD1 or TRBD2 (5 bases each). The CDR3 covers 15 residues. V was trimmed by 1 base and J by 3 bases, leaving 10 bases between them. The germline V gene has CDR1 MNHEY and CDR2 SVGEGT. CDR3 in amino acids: CASSYLRDLYNEQFF. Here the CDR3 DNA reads TGTGCCAGCAGTTACTTGAGGGACCTCTACAATGAGCAGTTCTTC.

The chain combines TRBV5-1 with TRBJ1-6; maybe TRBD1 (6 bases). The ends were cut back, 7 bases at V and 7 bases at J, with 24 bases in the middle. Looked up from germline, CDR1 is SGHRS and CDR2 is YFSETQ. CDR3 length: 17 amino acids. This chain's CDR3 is CASSRGRQGRENSPLHF. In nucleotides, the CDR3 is TGCGCCAGCTCTCGGGGACGTCAGGGGAGGGAAAATTCACCCCTCCACTTT.

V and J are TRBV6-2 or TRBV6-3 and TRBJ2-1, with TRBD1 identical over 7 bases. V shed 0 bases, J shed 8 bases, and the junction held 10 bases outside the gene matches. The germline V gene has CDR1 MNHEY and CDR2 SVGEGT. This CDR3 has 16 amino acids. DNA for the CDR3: TGTGCCAGCAGTTACTCACAGGGGATGGGTACACATGAGCAGTTCTTC. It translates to CASSYSQGMGTHEQFF.

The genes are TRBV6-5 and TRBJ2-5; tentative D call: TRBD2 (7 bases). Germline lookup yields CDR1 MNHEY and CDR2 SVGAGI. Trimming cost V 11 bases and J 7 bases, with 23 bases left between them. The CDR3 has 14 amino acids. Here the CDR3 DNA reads TGTGCCCGGGGGAGGGGGGGGACCCGGGGGACCCAGTACTTC. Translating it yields CARGRGGTRGTQYF.

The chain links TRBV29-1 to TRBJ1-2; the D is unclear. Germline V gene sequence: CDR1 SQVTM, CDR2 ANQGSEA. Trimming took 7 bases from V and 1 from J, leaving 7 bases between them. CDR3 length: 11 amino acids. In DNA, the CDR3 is TGCAGCGCTACAGATAACTATGGCTACACCTTC. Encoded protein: CSATDNYGYTF.

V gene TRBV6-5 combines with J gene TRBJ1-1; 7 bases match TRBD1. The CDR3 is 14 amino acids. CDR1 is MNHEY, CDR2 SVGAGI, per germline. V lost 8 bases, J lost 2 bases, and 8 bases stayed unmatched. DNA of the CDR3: TGTGCCAGCTTGGGGACAGTTCCCAACACTGAAGCTTTCTTT. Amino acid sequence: CASLGTVPNTEAFF.

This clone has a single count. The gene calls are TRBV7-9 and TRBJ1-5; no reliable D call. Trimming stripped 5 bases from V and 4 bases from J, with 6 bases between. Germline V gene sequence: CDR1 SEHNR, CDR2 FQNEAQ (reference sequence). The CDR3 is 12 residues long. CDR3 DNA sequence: TGTGCCAGCAGCCAAGGTAATCAGCCCCAGCATTTT. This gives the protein CASSQGNQPQHF.

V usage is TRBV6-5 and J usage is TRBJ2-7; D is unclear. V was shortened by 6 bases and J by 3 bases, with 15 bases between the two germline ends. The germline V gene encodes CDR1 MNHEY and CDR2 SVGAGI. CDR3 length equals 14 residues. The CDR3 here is CASSRNPIGYEQYF. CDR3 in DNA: TGTGCCAGCAGCCGTAATCCTATTGGCTACGAGCAGTACTTC.

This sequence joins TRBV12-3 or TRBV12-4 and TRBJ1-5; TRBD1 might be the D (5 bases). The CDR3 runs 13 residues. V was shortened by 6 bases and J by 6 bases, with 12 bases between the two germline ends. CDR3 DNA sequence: TGTGCCAGCAGCGGTGGGGGAACTCAGCCCCAGCATTTT. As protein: CASSGGGTQPQHF.

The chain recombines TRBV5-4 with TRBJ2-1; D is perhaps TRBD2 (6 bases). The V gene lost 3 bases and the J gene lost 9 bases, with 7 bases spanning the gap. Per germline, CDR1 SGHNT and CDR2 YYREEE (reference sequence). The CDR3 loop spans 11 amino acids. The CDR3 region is CASSWGGEQFF. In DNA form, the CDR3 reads TGTGCCAGCAGCTGGGGAGGTGAGCAGTTCTTC.

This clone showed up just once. For the CDR3, the DNA is TGTGCCACTGGAGGGGACAGGGTGAGCGACGAGCAGTACTTC. Translating gives CATGGDRVSDEQYF. The chain is built from TRBV15 and TRBJ2-7; 9 nucleotides line up with TRBD1. Per germline, CDR1 LNHNV and CDR2 YYDKDF (reference sequence). The CDR3 length is 14 residues. V lost 9 bases to trimming and J lost 5 bases; unmatched junction nucleotides: 11.

This CDR3 is CASSVNYGYTF. The CDR3 coding sequence is TGTGCCAGCAGCGTGAACTATGGCTACACCTTC. The rearrangement joins TRBV9 to TRBJ1-2; D unresolved. The CDR3 consists of 11 residues. CDR1 SGDLS and CDR2 YYNGEE come from the germline V gene. V was clipped by 2 bases and J by 2 bases, with 1 base between them.

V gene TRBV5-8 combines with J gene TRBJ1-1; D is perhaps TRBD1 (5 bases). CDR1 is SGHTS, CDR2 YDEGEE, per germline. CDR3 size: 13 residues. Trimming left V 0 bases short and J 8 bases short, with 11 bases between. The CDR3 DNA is TGTGCCAGCAGCTTGGGGCAGGGACGGGAAGCTTTCTTT. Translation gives CASSLGQGREAFF.

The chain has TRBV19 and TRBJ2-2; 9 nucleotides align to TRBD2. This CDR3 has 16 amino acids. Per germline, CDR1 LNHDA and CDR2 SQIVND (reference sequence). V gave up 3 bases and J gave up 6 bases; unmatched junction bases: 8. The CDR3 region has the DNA TGTGCCAGTAGTATGCTTAGCGGGAGCGACGCCGGGGAGCTGTTTTTT. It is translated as CASSMLSGSDAGELFF. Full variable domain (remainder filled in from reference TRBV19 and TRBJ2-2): DGGITQSPKYLFRKEGQNVTLSCEQNLNHDAMYWYRQDPGQGLRLIYYSQIVNDFQKGDIAEGYSVSREKKESFPLTVTSAQKNPTAFYLCASSMLSGSDAGELFFGEGSRLTVL.

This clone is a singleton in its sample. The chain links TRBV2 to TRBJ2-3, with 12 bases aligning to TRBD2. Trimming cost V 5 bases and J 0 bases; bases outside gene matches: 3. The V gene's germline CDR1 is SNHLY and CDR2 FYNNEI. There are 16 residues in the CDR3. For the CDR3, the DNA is TGTGCCAGCAGTTCACTAGCGGGAGGCAGCACAGATACGCAGTATTTT. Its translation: CASSSLAGGSTDTQYF.

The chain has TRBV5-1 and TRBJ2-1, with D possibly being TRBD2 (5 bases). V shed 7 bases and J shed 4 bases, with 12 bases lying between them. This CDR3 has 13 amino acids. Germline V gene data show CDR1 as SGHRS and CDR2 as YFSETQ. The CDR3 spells CASSASSYNEQFF. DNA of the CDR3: TGCGCCAGCTCTGCTAGCTCTTACAATGAGCAGTTCTTC.

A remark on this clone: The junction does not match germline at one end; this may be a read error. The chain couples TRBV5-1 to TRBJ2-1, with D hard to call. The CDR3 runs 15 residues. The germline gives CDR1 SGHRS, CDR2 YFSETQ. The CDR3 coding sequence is TGCGCCAGCAGCTTGCGGCCACTCTCCAACAATGAGCAGTTCTTC. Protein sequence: CASSLRPLSNNEQFF. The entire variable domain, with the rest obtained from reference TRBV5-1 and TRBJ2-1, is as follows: KAGVTQTPRYLIKTRGQQVTLSCSPISGHRSVSWYQQTPGQGLQFLFEYFSETQRNKGNFPGRFSGRQFSNSRSEMNVSTLELGDSALYLCASSLRPLSNNEQFFGPGTRLTVL.

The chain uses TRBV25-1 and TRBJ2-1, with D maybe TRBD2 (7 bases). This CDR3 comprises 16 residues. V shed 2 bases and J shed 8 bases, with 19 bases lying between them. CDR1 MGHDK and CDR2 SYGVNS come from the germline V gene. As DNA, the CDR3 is TGTGCCAGCAGTGAAATGGTAGGGGGGGGAACCTATGAGCAGTTCTTC. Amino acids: CASSEMVGGGTYEQFF. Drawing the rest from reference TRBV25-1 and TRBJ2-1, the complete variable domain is EADIYQTPRYLVIGTGKKITLECSQTMGHDKMYWYQQDPGMELHLIHYSYGVNSTEKGDLSSESTVSRIRTEHFPLTLESARPSHTSQYLCASSEMVGGGTYEQFFGPGTRLTVL.

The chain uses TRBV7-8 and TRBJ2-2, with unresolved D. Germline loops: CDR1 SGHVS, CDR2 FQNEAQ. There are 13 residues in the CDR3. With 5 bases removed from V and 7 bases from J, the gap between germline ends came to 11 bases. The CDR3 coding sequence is TGTGCCAGCAGCCCCCGGACGGACGGGGAGCTGTTTTTT. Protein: CASSPRTDGELFF.

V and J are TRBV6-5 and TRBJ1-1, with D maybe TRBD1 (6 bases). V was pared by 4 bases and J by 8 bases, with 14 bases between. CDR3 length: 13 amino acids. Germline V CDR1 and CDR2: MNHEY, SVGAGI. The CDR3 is CASSFRDNKEAFF. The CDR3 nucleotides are TGTGCCAGCAGTTTCCGGGACAACAAAGAAGCTTTCTTT.

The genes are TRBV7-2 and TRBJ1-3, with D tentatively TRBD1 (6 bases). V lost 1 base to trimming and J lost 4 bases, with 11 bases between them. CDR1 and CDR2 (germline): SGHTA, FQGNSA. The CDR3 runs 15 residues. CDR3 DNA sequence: TGTGCCAGCAGCTTAGTATGGGGGGCCGGAAACACCATATATTTT. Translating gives CASSLVWGAGNTIYF.

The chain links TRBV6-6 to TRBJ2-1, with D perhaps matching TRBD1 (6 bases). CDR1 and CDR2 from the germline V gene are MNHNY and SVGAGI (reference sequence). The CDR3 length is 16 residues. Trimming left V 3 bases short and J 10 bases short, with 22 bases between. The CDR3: CASSYFRGQPFAEQFF. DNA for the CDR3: TGTGCCAGCAGTTATTTTCGTGGACAGCCCTTCGCGGAGCAGTTCTTC.